This entry is about one T cell receptor (beta chain). Only in-frame clones appear in the TCRdb table, and some are missing; sequencing was by immunoSEQ multiplex PCR. Among about 40,000 clones listed, 60% to 85% were seen once. After autologous stem cell transplantation all patients relapsed, and prior brentuximab vedotin exposure differed between cohorts. The data were obtained in a study of PD-1 blockade in classical Hodgkin lymphoma. Germline V gene data show CDR1 as DFQATT and CDR2 as SNEGSKA (reference sequence). There are 10 residues in the CDR3. Trimming removed 6 bases at V and 9 bases at J, with 11 bases between.

Specimen: peripheral blood mononuclear cells (PBMCs), collected at baseline. This TCR was sampled from a human donor with classical Hodgkin lymphoma. The chain is built from TRBV20-1 and TRBJ1-2; D is perhaps TRBD1 (6 bases). The CDR3 sequence is CSAWTESYTF. In nucleotides, the CDR3 is TGCAGTGCCTGGACAGAAAGCTACACCTTC.